Following are 20 T cell receptor beta chains from one sample sequenced in a study of blood T cell repertoires in COVID-19. TCRdb keeps only in-frame clones here, not all; method: immunoSEQ multiplex PCR. The data show around 16,000 clones, more than 85% seen once. The source material was peripheral blood. The receptors come from a human donor in a cohort sampled during active COVID-19.

The gene calls are TRBV19 and TRBJ2-3; 7 bases map to TRBD1. The germline V gene encodes CDR1 LNHDA and CDR2 SQIVND (reference sequence). The CDR3 has 16 amino acids. Losses at the gene ends were 4 bases for V and 0 bases for J; bases not matched to a gene: 7. CDR3 bases: TGTGCCAGTAGTAAGGTTTGGGACAGCAGCACAGATACGCAGTATTTT. Translating gives CASSKVWDSSTDTQYF.

The J gene is TRBJ1-5, the V gene TRBV19; the D gene is possibly TRBD1 (5 bases). Germline V CDR1 and CDR2: LNHDA, SQIVND (reference sequence). V was trimmed by 2 bases and J by 5 bases, leaving 16 bases between them. This CDR3 has 16 residues. For the CDR3, the DNA is TGTGCCAGTAGTATAAAGTTGGGGGGAGGGTATCAGCCCCAGCATTTT. Its translation is CASSIKLGGGYQPQHF.

J is TRBJ1-1 and V is TRBV3-1 (or the pseudogene TRBV3-2); unclear D gene. Germline CDR1 LGHDT, CDR2 YNNKEL (reference sequence). The V end was cut by 0 bases, the J end by 0 bases, with 8 bases between. CDR3 length: 15 residues. The CDR3 region is CASSQDKRMNTEAFF. The CDR3 coding sequence is TGTGCCAGCAGCCAAGATAAGAGAATGAACACTGAAGCTTTCTTT.

V gene TRBV5-1 combines with J gene TRBJ2-1; TRBD2 aligns across 9 bases. Germline CDR1 and CDR2: SGHRS and YFSETQ. Trimming cost V 1 base and J 2 bases; bases outside gene matches: 1. The CDR3 extends over 15 amino acids. CDR3 amino acids: CASSLIAGAYNEQFF. DNA of the CDR3: TGCGCCAGCAGCTTGATAGCGGGGGCCTACAATGAGCAGTTCTTC.

This clone has just one count. The V call is TRBV7-2, the J call TRBJ1-4; D perhaps matches TRBD1 (5 bases). Germline CDR1 and CDR2: SGHTA and FQGNSA. Trimming removed 7 bases at V and 8 bases at J, with 14 bases between. CDR3 length equals 13 residues. CDR3 DNA: TGTGCCAGCAATGCAGGGTTGGAGGAAAAACTGTTTTTT. It translates to CASNAGLEEKLFF.

The rearrangement uses TRBV21-1 and TRBJ1-4. TRBV21-1 is assigned pseudogene status. The CDR3 runs to 15 residues. Here the CDR3 DNA reads TGTGCCAGCAGCAAAGATCCGGGGGAGAGTGAAAAACTGTTTTTT. Amino acids: CASSKDPGESEKLFF.

The genes are TRBV10-2 and TRBJ2-1; 11 positions match TRBD2. Germline lookup yields CDR1 WSHSY and CDR2 SAAADI. The V segment lost 10 bases and the J segment 5 bases; nucleotides outside the gene matches: 7. The CDR3 extends over 14 amino acids. CDR3 protein: CATRIAGGHNEQFF. DNA of the CDR3: TGCGCCACCCGAATAGCGGGGGGGCACAATGAGCAGTTCTTC.

The chain carries TRBV3-1 (or the pseudogene TRBV3-2) and TRBJ2-1; D is perhaps TRBD1 (5 bases). Looked up from germline, CDR1 is LGHDT and CDR2 is YNNKEL (reference sequence). The CDR3 consists of 13 residues. V was shortened by 3 bases and J by 16 bases, with 19 bases between the two germline ends. Here the CDR3 DNA reads TGTGCCAGCAGCCACCGACCGGACATACCCCCCTTCTTC. This translates into CASSHRPDIPPFF.

The chain couples TRBV2 to TRBJ1-6; TRBD1 matches 7 bases. The CDR3 length is 13 residues. The V segment lost 7 bases and the J segment 8 bases; nucleotides outside the gene matches: 5. Germline values: CDR1 SNHLY, CDR2 FYNNEI. This chain's CDR3 is CASTGTVDSPLHF. DNA of the CDR3: TGTGCCAGCACCGGGACAGTTGATTCACCCCTCCACTTT.

The rearrangement links TRBV7-9 to TRBJ1-1; maybe TRBD1 (5 bases). CDR1 is SEHNR, CDR2 FQNEAQ, per germline (reference sequence). V dropped 1 base and J dropped 0 bases, with 9 bases sitting between them. CDR3 length equals 15 residues. The CDR3 spells CASSLVTGMNTEAFF. Here the CDR3 DNA reads TGTGCCAGCAGCTTAGTCACAGGCATGAACACTGAAGCTTTCTTT. The variable domain in full, completed from reference TRBV7-9 and TRBJ1-1, reads DTGVSQNPRHKITKRGQNVTFRCDPISEHNRLYWYRQTLGQGPEFLTYFQNEAQLEKSRLLSDRFSAERPKGSFSTLEIQRTEQGDSAMYLCASSLVTGMNTEAFFGQGTRLTVV.

The rearrangement joins TRBV27 to TRBJ1-6; D call uncertain. The CDR3 is made up of 13 amino acids. Per germline, CDR1 MNHEY and CDR2 SMNVEV (reference sequence). The ends were cut back, 4 bases at V and 9 bases at J, with 10 bases in the middle. Here the CDR3 reads CASSSRPGSPLHF. The CDR3, as DNA: TGTGCCAGCAGTTCCCGCCCGGGTTCACCCCTCCACTTT.

The V gene is TRBV7-9, the J gene TRBJ2-5; 7 positions match TRBD1. CDR1 is SEHNR, CDR2 FQNEAQ, per germline (reference sequence). V lost 5 bases and J lost 1; bases outside the gene matches: 7. The CDR3 is made up of 15 amino acids. In nucleotides, the CDR3 is TGTGCCAGCAGCCTAACCGGGACAGCCCAAGAGACCCAGTACTTC. Its translation: CASSLTGTAQETQYF.

The rearrangement joins TRBV11-1 to TRBJ2-2; possibly TRBD2 for D (5 bases). Looked up from germline, CDR1 is SGHAT and CDR2 is FQDESV (reference sequence). Trimming shortened V by 5 bases and J by 3 bases, and 16 bases separated the two germline ends. The CDR3 consists of 16 residues. CDR3: CASSPVLGFYTGELFF. In DNA form, the CDR3 reads TGTGCCAGCAGCCCCGTACTAGGATTTTACACCGGGGAGCTGTTTTTT.

The chain combines TRBV5-1 with TRBJ2-5; 7 nucleotides match TRBD1. Trimming removed 4 bases from V and 4 bases from J; junction bases left unmatched: 16. Germline assignment: CDR1 SGHRS and CDR2 YFSETQ. The length of the CDR3 is 17 residues. CDR3 in DNA: TGCGCCAGCAGCCTATTCGGCCAACAGGGGATAAGAGAGACCCAGTACTTC. Protein product: CASSLFGQQGIRETQYF. The full variable domain, its missing parts supplied by reference TRBV5-1 and TRBJ2-5, is KAGVTQTPRYLIKTRGQQVTLSCSPISGHRSVSWYQQTPGQGLQFLFEYFSETQRNKGNFPGRFSGRQFSNSRSEMNVSTLELGDSALYLCASSLFGQQGIRETQYFGPGTRLLVL.

The chain joins TRBV3-1 (or the pseudogene TRBV3-2) to TRBJ1-1, with D hard to call. Trimming left V 0 bases short and J 4 bases short, with 21 bases between. Per germline, CDR1 LGHDT and CDR2 YNNKEL (reference sequence). The CDR3 runs 18 residues. The CDR3 coding sequence is TGTGCCAGCAGCCAAGAGGCAGGAACCTCCTTGGCGGGCACTGAAGCTTTCTTT. It translates to CASSQEAGTSLAGTEAFF.

There are a few counts of this clone. The rearrangement joins TRBV7-2 to TRBJ1-2; perhaps TRBD1 as D (5 bases). The CDR3 is made up of 14 amino acids. The V end lost 4 bases, the J end lost 1 base, and 10 bases lay between the germline ends. Germline-derived CDR1 and CDR2 are SGHTA and FQGNSA. CDR3 nucleotides: TGTGCCAGCAGCTACGTACAGGTTAACTATGGCTACACCTTC. This gives the protein CASSYVQVNYGYTF.

There are a few counts of this clone. This CDR3 is also generated by other DNA sequences in the sample. V usage is TRBV27 and J usage is TRBJ2-7; 8 nucleotides align to TRBD1. Germline trimming cut 2 bases from V and 2 bases from J; bases unmatched to any gene: 2. The CDR3 spans 14 residues. CDR1 and CDR2 (germline): MNHEY, SMNVEV (reference sequence). The CDR3: CASSLDRGTYEQYF. The CDR3 DNA reads as TGTGCCAGCAGTTTAGACAGGGGCACCTACGAGCAGTACTTC.

This sequence joins TRBV9 and TRBJ1-2; TRBD1 matches at 9 bases. Trimming cost V 4 bases and J 8 bases; bases outside gene matches: 12. The CDR3 has 15 amino acids. Germline loops: CDR1 SGDLS, CDR2 YYNGEE. CDR3 DNA sequence: TGTGCCAGCAGCACCCAGCCGGGACAGGGCCGCGGCTACACCTTC. This sequence encodes CASSTQPGQGRGYTF.

This sequence joins TRBV7-2 and TRBJ1-3, with 7 bases fitting TRBD1. The length of the CDR3 is 14 residues. With V trimmed by 4 bases and J by 7 bases, 7 bases remained unmatched. Germline V lookup: CDR1 SGHTA, CDR2 FQGNSA. CDR3 in DNA: TGTGCCAGCAGCTCGGAGGGGGCGGGGAACACCATATATTTT. Protein product: CASSSEGAGNTIYF.

In nucleotides, the CDR3 is TGTGCCAGCAGTTTCAACACAGGGGGAGGAGGTTCAGATACGCAGTATTTT. Protein sequence: CASSFNTGGGGSDTQYF. The chain couples TRBV27 to TRBJ2-3; 8 nucleotides align to TRBD1. Germline CDR1 reads MNHEY; CDR2 reads SMNVEV (reference sequence). CDR3 length: 17 residues. The V segment lost 3 bases and the J segment 4 bases; nucleotides outside the gene matches: 12.